Presented here are 16 T cell receptor beta chains from one specimen sequenced in a study of T cell responses to AZD1222 COVID-19 vaccine. This table comes from immunoSEQ multiplex PCR, and its TCRdb copy is limited to in-frame clones, with some not included. This sample yields some 100,000 clones, of which approximately 88% are seen a single time; around 13% belongs to the top ten. The source was peripheral blood, collected on day 0 of MenACWY control vaccination. The receptors here all came from an adult in good health.

The chain is built from TRBV11-3 and TRBJ2-1; 12 bases agree with TRBD2. V lost 6 bases and J lost 6; bases outside the gene matches: 9. This CDR3 has 16 residues. Germline lookup yields CDR1 SGHNT and CDR2 YENEEA. Here the CDR3 DNA reads TGTGCCAGCAGTAATACTCTAGCGGGAGGGCCCAATGAGCAGTTCTTC. Amino acid sequence: CASSNTLAGGPNEQFF.

In this sample, this clone turned up a few times. The chain couples TRBV29-1 to TRBJ2-7; D may be TRBD2 (6 bases). The CDR3 runs to 13 residues. Germline CDR1 SQVTM, CDR2 ANQGSEA. The V end lost 5 bases, the J end lost 9 bases, and 20 bases lay between the germline ends. The CDR3 DNA is TGCAGCGTTTTTTCCGACGGTGGGGGGAGGCAGTACTTC. The encoded protein is CSVFSDGGGRQYF.

The chain joins TRBV30 to TRBJ2-1, with 7 bases identical to TRBD2. The germline CDR1 and CDR2 sequences are GTSNPN and SVGIG (reference sequence). Germline trimming cut 1 base from V and 8 bases from J; bases unmatched to any gene: 20. The CDR3 has 18 amino acids. The CDR3 DNA reads as TGTGCCTGGAGTGCTCCGGTGAGGGGAGGGGCAGTGGGCTATGAGCAGTTCTTC. Amino acids: CAWSAPVRGGAVGYEQFF.

The rearrangement joins TRBV7-2 to TRBJ2-5; no clear D gene. The ends were cut back, 5 bases at V and 6 bases at J, with 7 bases in the middle. In germline, CDR1 is SGHTA, CDR2 FQGNSA. This CDR3 is 11 amino acids long. CDR3 in DNA: TGTGCCAGCAGCCAGCGACAGACCCAGTACTTC. It is translated as CASSQRQTQYF.

V and J are TRBV4-2 and TRBJ2-7; D is perhaps TRBD1 (6 bases). The CDR3 runs 18 residues. The germline V and J ends were trimmed by 0 bases and 2 bases, with 20 bases remaining between them. Germline V CDR1 and CDR2: LGHNA, YNFKEQ. The CDR3 loop reads CASSQEPQGFSLAYEQYF. CDR3 in DNA: TGTGCCAGCAGCCAAGAACCACAGGGTTTCTCACTAGCCTACGAGCAGTACTTC.

The V call is TRBV4-3, the J call TRBJ2-5, with D possibly TRBD2 on 5 matching bases. CDR1 LGHNA and CDR2 YSLEER come from the germline V gene. This CDR3 contains 15 residues. The germline V and J ends were trimmed by 0 bases and 5 bases, with 13 bases remaining between them. CDR3 DNA: TGCGCCAGCAGCCAAGAACGCGGGTATTTGGAGACCCAGTACTTC. This codes for CASSQERGYLETQYF.

This chain links TRBV5-8 with TRBJ2-5; no firm D call. The V and J ends lost 0 bases and 5 bases respectively, with 11 bases between them. This CDR3 is built from 14 residues. Per the germline V gene, CDR1 is SGHTS and CDR2 is YDEGEE. The chain's CDR3 is CASSLGRVPETQYF. The CDR3 DNA reads as TGTGCCAGCAGCTTGGGTCGGGTCCCCGAGACCCAGTACTTC.

This rearrangement joins TRBV12-3 or TRBV12-4 to TRBJ2-5; D is perhaps TRBD1 or TRBD2 (7 bases each). Trimming took off 4 bases at V and 7 bases at J, with 13 bases between the two ends. The CDR3 is 13 residues long. In DNA form, the CDR3 reads TGTGCCAGCAGTTCGACAGGGAGGGCGACCCAGTACTTC. Its protein product is CASSSTGRATQYF.

V and J are TRBV29-1 and TRBJ1-2; the match to TRBD1 covers 7 bases. Germline V lookup: CDR1 SQVTM, CDR2 ANQGSEA. J was trimmed by 0 bases and V by 6 bases; bases with no gene match: 7. The CDR3 runs to 14 residues. The CDR3 is CSVLGQAANYGYTF. DNA of the CDR3: TGCAGCGTGCTCGGACAGGCAGCTAACTATGGCTACACCTTC.

This sequence joins TRBV7-3 and TRBJ2-1; 12 bases align to TRBD2. CDR1 and CDR2 from the germline V gene are SGHTA and FQGTGA. The CDR3 totals 18 residues. V gave up 2 bases and J gave up 3 bases; unmatched junction bases: 8. DNA of the CDR3: TGTGCCAGCAGCTTAGCCCGAGGACTAGCGGGGAGCTACAATGAGCAGTTCTTC. This codes for CASSLARGLAGSYNEQFF.

This clone was seen repeatedly, ten times or more. The chain employs TRBV7-3 and TRBJ2-3; D is unclear. This CDR3 contains 13 residues. Germline V CDR1 and CDR2: SGHTA, FQGTGA. Trimming left V 6 bases short and J 5 bases short, with 12 bases between. The CDR3 reads CASSQWFGDTQYF. The CDR3 region has the DNA TGTGCCAGCAGTCAATGGTTTGGAGATACGCAGTATTTT.

This sequence joins TRBV19 and TRBJ2-5; D not certain. CDR1 is LNHDA and CDR2 is SQIVND in the germline V gene (reference sequence). The germline V and J ends were trimmed by 2 bases and 5 bases, with 12 bases remaining between them. This CDR3 has 14 amino acids. The CDR3 coding sequence is TGTGCCAGTAGTATACGGTCTAATATCGAGACCCAGTACTTC. Translation: CASSIRSNIETQYF.

This clone has a single count. The chain employs TRBV10-3 and TRBJ2-7; TRBD2 is a possible D gene (7 bases). Trimming removed 4 bases from V and 4 bases from J, with 17 bases in between. Germline CDR1 ENHRY, CDR2 SYGVKD. The CDR3 contains 15 residues. The CDR3 region is CAISARTGRAYEQYF. The CDR3 coding sequence is TGTGCCATCAGTGCAAGAACAGGGAGGGCTTACGAGCAGTACTTC.

The rearrangement joins TRBV27 to TRBJ2-2; maybe TRBD1 (6 bases). Per germline, CDR1 MNHEY and CDR2 SMNVEV (reference sequence). The ends were cut back, 4 bases at V and 3 bases at J, with 12 bases in the middle. The length of the CDR3 is 15 residues. This CDR3 is CASSSGARDTGELFF. For the CDR3, the DNA is TGTGCCAGCAGTTCAGGGGCCCGGGACACCGGGGAGCTGTTTTTT.

The chain employs TRBV11-3 and TRBJ2-7, with 8 bases that match TRBD2. The germline gives CDR1 SGHNT, CDR2 YENEEA. The CDR3 consists of 19 residues. Unmatched junction bases numbered 24, after V lost 7 bases and J lost 4 bases. The CDR3 loop is CASTTPYYPRLAMVYEQYF. Written as DNA, the CDR3 is TGTGCCAGCACCACTCCCTACTACCCCCGACTAGCGATGGTGTACGAGCAGTACTTC.

The chain has TRBV28 and TRBJ1-1, with D tentatively TRBD1 (6 bases). The CDR3 extends over 14 amino acids. The germline CDR1 and CDR2 sequences are MDHEN and SYDVKM. The V and J ends lost 6 bases and 0 bases respectively, with 11 bases between them. This CDR3 reads CASRKGGMNTEAFF. The CDR3 DNA is TGTGCCAGCAGAAAAGGGGGAATGAACACTGAAGCTTTCTTT.